This T cell receptor beta chain emerged from a study of read filtering for tumor transcriptome and immune sequencing. The sample holds many counts of this clonotype. This CDR3 comprises 14 residues. Germline CDR1 reads DFQATT; CDR2 reads SNEGSKA (reference sequence). The trim removed 4 bases at V and 0 bases at J, leaving 3 bases unmatched. This library used approximately 370 ng RNA and molecular barcoded adaptors spanning alpha/delta and beta/gamma chains. TCRdb reprocessed the reads via MiXCR and lists one record per CDR3 protein. This sample has more than 30,000 distinct CDR3 sequences, with roughly 13% found just once.

Sequenced: a population of CD138-negative cells sorted from bone marrow. This TCR was sampled from a donor at least 40 years old with multiple myeloma. The chain recombines TRBV20-1 with TRBJ2-1; TRBD1 matches 7 bases. The CDR3 here is CSAMGQLSYNEQFF. CDR3 in DNA: TGCAGTGCTATGGGACAGCTCTCCTACAATGAGCAGTTCTTC.